Described below is a single TCR beta chain sequence and its context. The antigen remains unidentified. Some clones are missing from TCRdb's copy, which holds only in-frame ones; the method was immunoSEQ multiplex PCR. The sample consists of about 240,000 clones, around 81% of them appearing once. Trimming took 2 bases from V and 5 from J; bases not matched to a gene: 6. Germline V gene lookup returns CDR1 MGHDK and CDR2 SYGVNS. This CDR3 has 16 amino acids. The data derive from a study of Tregs in tolerant kidney transplant recipients. Broader study findings: Activated donor B cell expansion appeared to reveal the most relevant donor-specific TCRbeta repertoire. No direct test of biological reproducibility was done here. Findings come from small patient numbers and require larger validation.

This TCR was recovered from a human donor in good health. The sample consisted of CD4+ T cells from blood. This sequence joins TRBV25-1 and TRBJ2-1, with TRBD2 identical over 10 bases. The CDR3 reads CASSEGTTSGHNEQFF. The CDR3 DNA sequence: TGTGCCAGCAGTGAAGGGACGACTAGCGGGCACAATGAGCAGTTCTTC.